Presented here are 30 T cell receptor beta chains from one specimen sequenced in a study of beta chain features in type 1 diabetes. These receptors have no identified antigens. Reverse transcription of all isolated RNA meant that expressed TCRB transcripts were sequenced. Some clones are missing from TCRdb's copy, which holds only in-frame ones; the method was immunoSEQ multiplex PCR. Among 680,000 or so clones, over 10% were seen once, and the ten largest hold 0.02% to 0.025%. Study-wide results and caveats: When Type 1 diabetes patients were examined, their TCRB CDR3s proved moderately but significantly shorter in all four CD4+ subsets.

Sequencing input: naive CD4+ T cells from blood. These receptors all come from a man aged 18-30 years with type 1 diabetes.

This chain uses TRBV18 with TRBJ2-3, with 7 bases matching TRBD1. This CDR3 spans 14 amino acids. J gave up 7 bases and V 4 bases, and 8 bases lay outside the gene matches. Germline values: CDR1 KGHSH, CDR2 LQKENI. CDR3 DNA: TGTGCCAGCTCACACACACAGGGGTTGAATACGCAGTATTTT. This codes for CASSHTQGLNTQYF.

The J gene is TRBJ2-7, the V gene TRBV2, with D possibly being TRBD1 or TRBD2 (6 bases each). Germline V lookup: CDR1 SNHLY, CDR2 FYNNEI. The CDR3 runs to 17 residues. Trimming took off 2 bases at V and 3 bases at J, with 20 bases between the two ends. The CDR3 region is CASSELGGLPNYYEQYF. The CDR3, as DNA: TGTGCCAGCAGTGAATTGGGGGGCCTTCCTAATTACTACGAGCAGTACTTC.

The chain couples TRBV7-9 to TRBJ1-5, with D perhaps TRBD1 (6 bases). Looked up from germline, CDR1 is SEHNR and CDR2 is FQNEAQ (reference sequence). V dropped 5 bases and J dropped 3 bases, with 8 bases sitting between them. This CDR3 region has 13 residues. In DNA, the CDR3 is TGTGCCAGCAGCCAGGGGCTCAATCAGCCCCAGCATTTT. Its protein is CASSQGLNQPQHF.

The genes are TRBV29-1 and TRBJ1-4; 8 bases fit TRBD1. The CDR3 runs to 15 residues. Germline V gene data show CDR1 as SQVTM and CDR2 as ANQGSEA. The junction had 12 bases not matched to a gene; V was cut back by 7 bases and J by 5 bases. In DNA, the CDR3 is TGCAGCGGTGGGACCCGGACAGGGTCGAATGAAAAACTGTTTTTT. Protein: CSGGTRTGSNEKLFF.

J is TRBJ2-1 and V is TRBV6-5; D call uncertain. Trimming left V 0 bases short and J 0 bases short, with 6 bases between. CDR3 length: 15 amino acids. Germline values: CDR1 MNHEY, CDR2 SVGAGI. CDR3 nucleotides: TGTGCCAGCAGTTACTCGTTAAGCTCCTACAATGAGCAGTTCTTC. As protein: CASSYSLSSYNEQFF.

V gene TRBV4-1 combines with J gene TRBJ1-6; TRBD1 is a possible D gene (5 bases). The V gene lost 6 bases and the J gene lost 14 bases, with 32 bases spanning the gap. The V gene's germline CDR1 is MGHRA and CDR2 YSYEKL. The CDR3 sequence is 18 residues long. As DNA, the CDR3 is TGCGCCAGCAGTCGGGAGCCTCAGGGCTTTGGTTCGGTCGGGACCCTCCACTTT. Encoded protein: CASSREPQGFGSVGTLHF.

This clone was observed a handful of times. The rearrangement uses TRBV10-3 and TRBJ2-7, with D perhaps matching TRBD1 (5 bases). The V gene lost 2 bases and the J gene lost 7 bases, with 15 bases spanning the gap. This CDR3 spans 14 amino acids. CDR1 and CDR2 from the germline V gene are ENHRY and SYGVKD. The CDR3 DNA follows: TGTGCCATCAGTGAGGAAGGACAAACGAGAGAGCAGTACTTC. Residues: CAISEEGQTREQYF.

A remark on this clone: Additional DNA sequences in this sample encode the identical CDR3. This rearrangement joins TRBV30 to TRBJ2-2; D is possibly TRBD1 (5 bases). CDR3 length: 14 residues. Trimming took 3 bases from V and 1 from J, leaving 9 bases between them. The germline V gene encodes CDR1 GTSNPN and CDR2 SVGIG (reference sequence). The CDR3 coding sequence is TGTGCCTGGAGCTCCCAGGGGAACACCGGGGAGCTGTTTTTT. As protein: CAWSSQGNTGELFF.

This clone was counted a few times. The V gene is TRBV4-2, the J gene TRBJ1-4, with 11 nucleotides matching TRBD1. The CDR3 extends over 18 amino acids. Looked up from germline, CDR1 is LGHNA and CDR2 is YNFKEQ. Unmatched junction bases numbered 13, after V lost 3 bases and J lost 7 bases. CDR3 DNA: TGTGCCAGCAGCCACTCTGTAGGACAGGGGGCCGATTTTGAAAAACTGTTTTTT. This translates into CASSHSVGQGADFEKLFF.

The V gene is TRBV19, the J gene TRBJ2-7, with TRBD1 as a possible D gene (6 bases). This CDR3 is 12 amino acids long. CDR1 is LNHDA, CDR2 SQIVND, per germline (reference sequence). V lost 3 bases and J lost 7, with 10 bases in between. CDR3 DNA: TGTGCCAGTAGTATGAAGACAGGAGAGCAGTACTTC. Amino acids: CASSMKTGEQYF.

This rearrangement joins TRBV15 to TRBJ1-2; TRBD1 matches at 8 bases. V was clipped by 5 bases and J by 0 bases; unmatched bases: 11. This CDR3 region has 17 residues. Germline-derived CDR1 and CDR2 are LNHNV and YYDKDF (reference sequence). CDR3 region: CATSASTGANSNYGYTF. CDR3 nucleotide sequence: TGTGCCACCAGCGCCTCGACAGGGGCCAACTCTAACTATGGCTACACCTTC.

The gene calls are TRBV2 and TRBJ2-5; the match to TRBD2 covers 8 bases. Germline V CDR1 and CDR2: SNHLY, FYNNEI. The J segment lost 4 bases and the V segment lost 9 bases, leaving 7 bases of the junction unmatched. The CDR3 runs 13 residues. The CDR3 is CASNDREGETQYF. The CDR3 coding sequence is TGTGCCAGTAACGACCGGGAGGGAGAGACCCAGTACTTC.

V gene TRBV6-5 combines with J gene TRBJ2-3; D call uncertain. Germline loops: CDR1 MNHEY, CDR2 SVGAGI. The length of the CDR3 is 16 residues. The ends were cut back, 0 bases at V and 0 bases at J, with 10 bases in the middle. The CDR3 reads CASSYSYGGSTDTQYF. In nucleotides, the CDR3 is TGTGCCAGCAGTTACTCGTATGGCGGAAGCACAGATACGCAGTATTTT.

This clone came up a few times. The CDR3 DNA is TGTGCCAGCAGTCCCCAGTTGGGGGCCGTAAACATTCAGTACTTC. It yields the protein CASSPQLGAVNIQYF. This sequence joins TRBV6-6 and TRBJ2-4; D may be TRBD1 (6 bases). Germline lookup yields CDR1 MNHNY and CDR2 SVGAGI (reference sequence). CDR3 length: 15 amino acids. V was trimmed by 5 bases and J by 6 bases, leaving 17 bases between them.

The rearrangement uses TRBV20-1 and TRBJ2-1; perhaps TRBD2 as D (5 bases). This CDR3 has 11 residues. The germline V gene has CDR1 DFQATT and CDR2 SNEGSKA (reference sequence). V lost 5 bases to trimming and J lost 9 bases, with 11 bases between them. The CDR3 bases are TGCAGTGCTTCCGAAGCGGTTGAGCAGTTCTTC. Its translation: CSASEAVEQFF.

This rearrangement joins TRBV7-9 to TRBJ1-6; D gene unclear. The ends were cut back, 1 base at V and 6 bases at J, with 13 bases in the middle. The CDR3 is 16 amino acids. The germline V gene has CDR1 SEHNR and CDR2 FQNEAQ (reference sequence). CDR3 nucleotide sequence: TGTGCCAGCAGCTTAGGGTCGGGCGGGCCTAATTCACCCCTCCACTTT. This sequence encodes CASSLGSGGPNSPLHF.

CDR3 nucleotide sequence: TGTGCCAGCAGTCTCTTCTTAGCGGGGGCCGTGGAGACCCAGTACTTC. Encoded protein: CASSLFLAGAVETQYF. The gene calls are TRBV7-2 and TRBJ2-5; 9 positions match TRBD2. V trimming: 6 bases; J trimming: 5 bases; junction bases outside the gene matches: 13. The CDR3 extends over 16 amino acids. The V gene's germline CDR1 is SGHTA and CDR2 FQGNSA. Filled out from reference TRBV7-2 and TRBJ2-5, the complete variable domain reads GAGVSQSPSNKVTEKGKDVELRCDPISGHTALYWYRQSLGQGLEFLIYFQGNSAPDKSGLPSDRFSAERTGGSVSTLTIQRTQQEDSAVYLCASSLFLAGAVETQYFGPGTRLLVL.

V usage is TRBV6-1 and J usage is TRBJ2-5, with D perhaps being TRBD1 or TRBD2 (5 bases each). Germline V lookup: CDR1 MNHNS, CDR2 SASEGT. V gave up 8 bases and J gave up 7 bases, with 20 bases separating them. The CDR3 is 14 residues long. This CDR3 reads CASGPWGMVGTQYF. For the CDR3, the DNA is TGTGCCAGCGGTCCGTGGGGGATGGTGGGGACCCAGTACTTC.

Only a few counts were recorded for this clone. This chain links TRBV25-1 with TRBJ1-2, with 7 bases lining up with TRBD1. The germline CDR1 and CDR2 sequences are MGHDK and SYGVNS. This CDR3 is 14 amino acids long. Losses at the gene ends were 3 bases for V and 3 bases for J; bases not matched to a gene: 4. CDR3 bases: TGTGCCAGCAGTGACGCACAGGGGTACTATGGCTACACCTTC. This gives the protein CASSDAQGYYGYTF.

This clone was counted between two and nine times. The chain uses TRBV19 and TRBJ1-6, with D unclear. The V end lost 6 bases, the J end lost 8 bases, and 8 bases lay between the germline ends. Germline loops: CDR1 LNHDA, CDR2 SQIVND (reference sequence). This CDR3 region has 12 residues. CDR3: CASRYSDSPLHF. As DNA, the CDR3 is TGTGCCAGTAGATACAGTGATTCACCCCTCCACTTT.

This clone was observed a handful of times. The rearrangement uses TRBV5-6 and TRBJ1-2, with D possibly TRBD1 on 5 matching bases. Trimming pared 3 bases from V and 3 bases from J, leaving 18 bases between. There are 16 residues in the CDR3. CDR1 is SGHDT, CDR2 YYEEEE, per germline. CDR3 protein: CASSSTGTEKYYGYTF. The CDR3, as DNA: TGTGCCAGCAGCTCCACCGGGACCGAGAAGTACTATGGCTACACCTTC.

This clone was detected only once. The V gene is TRBV10-3, the J gene TRBJ2-7, with 9 nucleotides matching TRBD1. This CDR3 is 15 amino acids long. Germline CDR1 is ENHRY and CDR2 is SYGVKD. V was pared by 3 bases and J by 2 bases, with 5 bases of the junction left unmatched. The CDR3 DNA is TGTGCCATCAGTGACCCCCGGACAGGGGCCTACGAGCAGTACTTC. Translated: CAISDPRTGAYEQYF.

This clone was detected only a few times. The chain uses TRBV2 and TRBJ2-5; 8 bases align to TRBD2. Per the germline V gene, CDR1 is SNHLY and CDR2 is FYNNEI. The CDR3 spans 13 residues. Trimming removed 6 bases from V and 5 bases from J; junction bases left unmatched: 5. The CDR3 protein is CASSPPSGETQYF. The CDR3 bases are TGTGCCAGCAGCCCCCCTAGCGGGGAGACCCAGTACTTC.

This clone was recorded a few times. The chain has TRBV19 and TRBJ1-2, with TRBD1 as a possible D gene (6 bases). The CDR3 loop spans 15 amino acids. Per the germline V gene, CDR1 is LNHDA and CDR2 is SQIVND (reference sequence). The V gene lost 3 bases and the J gene lost 1 base, with 12 bases spanning the gap. Here the CDR3 reads CASSMDSLVNYGYTF. The CDR3 nucleotides read TGTGCCAGTAGTATGGACAGTCTTGTTAACTATGGCTACACCTTC.

The rearrangement links TRBV6-5 to TRBJ1-1, with 7 positions matching TRBD1. Trimming took 6 bases from V and 6 from J; bases not matched to a gene: 4. Germline-derived CDR1 and CDR2 are MNHEY and SVGAGI. The CDR3 is made up of 12 amino acids. In DNA form, the CDR3 reads TGTGCCAGCAGGACGACAGGGCCTGAAGCTTTCTTT. Translation gives CASRTTGPEAFF.

This clone was seen more than once but under ten times. V usage is TRBV27 and J usage is TRBJ1-2; D unclear. V was shortened by 5 bases and J by 4 bases, with 11 bases between the two germline ends. Germline CDR1 MNHEY, CDR2 SMNVEV (reference sequence). The CDR3 covers 13 residues. The CDR3 loop reads CASSPDRSYGYTF. CDR3 DNA sequence: TGTGCCAGCAGTCCTGACCGTTCCTATGGCTACACCTTC.

The chain recombines TRBV5-4 with TRBJ1-6; the D is unclear. The germline V and J ends were trimmed by 0 bases and 8 bases, with 15 bases remaining between them. There are 16 residues in the CDR3. CDR1 is SGHNT and CDR2 is YYREEE in the germline V gene (reference sequence). CDR3 sequence (DNA): TGTGCCAGCAGCTTGGATCGGGGTACTAAGGATTCACCCCTCCACTTT. It codes for CASSLDRGTKDSPLHF.

V is TRBV28 and J is TRBJ1-5; possibly TRBD1 for D (5 bases). CDR1 is MDHEN, CDR2 SYDVKM, per germline. This CDR3 region has 17 residues. V was shortened by 1 base and J by 2 bases, with 15 bases between the two germline ends. The CDR3 loop is CASSLSAGLLGNQPQHF. The CDR3 bases are TGTGCCAGCAGTTTATCAGCGGGACTTTTGGGCAATCAGCCCCAGCATTTT. The variable domain in full, completed from reference TRBV28 and TRBJ1-5, reads DVKVTQSSRYLVKRTGEKVFLECVQDMDHENMFWYRQDPGLGLRLIYFSYDVKMKEKGDIPEGYSVSREKKERFSLILESASTNQTSMYLCASSLSAGLLGNQPQHFGDGTRLSIL.

This clone was seen only a few times. The chain links TRBV30 to TRBJ1-4, with D unclear. This CDR3 contains 13 residues. V was clipped by 0 bases and J by 6 bases, with 8 bases between them. Germline lookup yields CDR1 GTSNPN and CDR2 SVGIG (reference sequence). CDR3 amino acids: CAWSVLADEKLFF. The CDR3 DNA sequence: TGTGCCTGGAGTGTACTAGCGGATGAAAAACTGTTTTTT.

This clone appeared a few times. The V call is TRBV6-6, the J call TRBJ2-7; 8 bases line up with TRBD1. The CDR3 is made up of 16 amino acids. Germline CDR1 reads MNHNY; CDR2 reads SVGAGI (reference sequence). V lost 4 bases to trimming and J lost 2 bases; unmatched junction nucleotides: 10. The CDR3 coding sequence is TGTGCCAGCAGTTCTACAACCGGGACAGGTCCCTACGAGCAGTACTTC. Its protein is CASSSTTGTGPYEQYF.